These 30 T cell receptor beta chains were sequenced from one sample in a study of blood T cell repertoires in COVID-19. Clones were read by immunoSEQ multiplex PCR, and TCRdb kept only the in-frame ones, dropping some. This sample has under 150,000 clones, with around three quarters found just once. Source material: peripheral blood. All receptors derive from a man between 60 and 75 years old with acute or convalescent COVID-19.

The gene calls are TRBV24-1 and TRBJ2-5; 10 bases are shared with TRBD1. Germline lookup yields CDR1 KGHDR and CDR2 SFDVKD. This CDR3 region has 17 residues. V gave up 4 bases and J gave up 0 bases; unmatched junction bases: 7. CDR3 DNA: TGTGCCACCAGTGACTACCCGGGACAGGGGAACCAAGAGACCCAGTACTTC. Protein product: CATSDYPGQGNQETQYF.

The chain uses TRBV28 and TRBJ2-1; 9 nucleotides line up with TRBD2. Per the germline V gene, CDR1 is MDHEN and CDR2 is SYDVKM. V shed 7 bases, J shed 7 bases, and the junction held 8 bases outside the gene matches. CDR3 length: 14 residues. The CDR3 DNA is TGTGCCAGCACCTGGGGTAGCGGGAGTAATGAGCAGTTCTTC. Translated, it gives CASTWGSGSNEQFF.

CDR3 bases: TGTGCCAGCAGCGTAGAAGCTAGCTCCTACAATGAGCAGTTCTTC. Translating it yields CASSVEASSYNEQFF. V and J are TRBV9 and TRBJ2-1; D remains ambiguous. CDR1 SGDLS and CDR2 YYNGEE come from the germline V gene. This CDR3 has 15 residues. V gave up 0 bases and J gave up 0 bases, with 7 bases separating them.

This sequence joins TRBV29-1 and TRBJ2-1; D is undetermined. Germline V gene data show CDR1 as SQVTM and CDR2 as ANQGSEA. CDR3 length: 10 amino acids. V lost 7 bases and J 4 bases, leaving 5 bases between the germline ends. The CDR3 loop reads CSGRYNEQFF. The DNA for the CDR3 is TGCAGCGGCAGATACAATGAGCAGTTCTTC.

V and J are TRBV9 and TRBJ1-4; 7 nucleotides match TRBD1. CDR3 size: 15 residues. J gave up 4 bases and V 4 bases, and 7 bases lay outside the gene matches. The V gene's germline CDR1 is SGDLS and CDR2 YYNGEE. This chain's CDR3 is CASSPQGQRNEKLFF. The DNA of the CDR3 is TGTGCCAGCAGCCCCCAGGGACAGCGTAATGAAAAACTGTTTTTT.

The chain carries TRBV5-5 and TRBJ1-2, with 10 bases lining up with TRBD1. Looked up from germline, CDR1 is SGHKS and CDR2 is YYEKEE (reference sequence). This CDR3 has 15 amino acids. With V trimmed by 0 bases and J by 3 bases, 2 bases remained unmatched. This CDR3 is CASSLETGGYYGYTF. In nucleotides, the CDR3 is TGTGCCAGCAGCTTGGAGACAGGGGGCTACTATGGCTACACCTTC.

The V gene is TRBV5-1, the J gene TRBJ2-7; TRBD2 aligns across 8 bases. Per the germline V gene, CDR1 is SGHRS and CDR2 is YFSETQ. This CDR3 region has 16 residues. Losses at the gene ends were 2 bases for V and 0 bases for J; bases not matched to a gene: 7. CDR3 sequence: CASSLLAAGSSYEQYF. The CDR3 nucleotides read TGCGCCAGCAGCTTACTAGCGGCGGGGAGCTCCTACGAGCAGTACTTC.

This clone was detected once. The CDR3 region is CASSAGTGAYNEQFF. In DNA form, the CDR3 reads TGTGCCAGCAGCGCCGGGACAGGGGCCTACAATGAGCAGTTCTTC. This chain uses TRBV11-3 with TRBJ2-1, with 10 positions matching TRBD1. This CDR3 has 15 residues. V gave up 5 bases and J gave up 2 bases; unmatched junction bases: 3. The germline CDR1 and CDR2 sequences are SGHNT and YENEEA.

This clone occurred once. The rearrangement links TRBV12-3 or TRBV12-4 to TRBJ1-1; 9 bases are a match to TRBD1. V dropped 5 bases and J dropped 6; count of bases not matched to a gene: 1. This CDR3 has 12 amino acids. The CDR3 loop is CASSRQGAEAFF. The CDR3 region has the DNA TGTGCCAGCAGTCGACAGGGGGCTGAAGCTTTCTTT.

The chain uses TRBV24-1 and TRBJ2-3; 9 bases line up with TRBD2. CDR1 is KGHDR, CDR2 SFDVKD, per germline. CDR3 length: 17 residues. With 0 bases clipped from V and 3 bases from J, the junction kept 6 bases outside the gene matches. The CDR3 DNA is TGTGCCACCAGTGATTTGGGTAGCGGGAGAACGACAGATACGCAGTATTTT. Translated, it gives CATSDLGSGRTTDTQYF.

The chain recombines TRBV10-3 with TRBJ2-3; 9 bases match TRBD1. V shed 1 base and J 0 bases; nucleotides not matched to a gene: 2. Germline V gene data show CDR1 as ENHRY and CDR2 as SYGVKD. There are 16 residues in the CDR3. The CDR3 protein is CAISEWGTGSTDTQYF. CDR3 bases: TGTGCCATCAGTGAGTGGGGGACAGGGAGCACAGATACGCAGTATTTT.

CDR3: CASSQPDRQETQYF. CDR3 nucleotides: TGTGCCAGCAGTCAGCCTGACAGGCAAGAGACCCAGTACTTC. The chain employs TRBV6-5 and TRBJ2-5; tentative D call: TRBD1 (6 bases). From germline, CDR1 is MNHEY and CDR2 SVGAGI. V was shortened by 5 bases and J by 2 bases, with 12 bases between the two germline ends. This CDR3 has 14 amino acids.

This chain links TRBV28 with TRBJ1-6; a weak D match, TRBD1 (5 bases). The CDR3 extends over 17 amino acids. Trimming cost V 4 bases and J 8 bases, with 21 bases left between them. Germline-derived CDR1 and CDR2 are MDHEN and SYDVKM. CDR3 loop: CASSYTHDGGVYSPLHF. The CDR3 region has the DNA TGTGCCAGCAGTTATACCCACGATGGGGGGGTCTATTCACCCCTCCACTTT.

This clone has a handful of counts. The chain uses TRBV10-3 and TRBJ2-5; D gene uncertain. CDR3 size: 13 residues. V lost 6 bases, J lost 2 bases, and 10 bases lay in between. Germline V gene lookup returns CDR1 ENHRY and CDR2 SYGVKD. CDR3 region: CAISQQQQETQYF. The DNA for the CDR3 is TGTGCCATCAGCCAACAGCAACAAGAGACCCAGTACTTC.

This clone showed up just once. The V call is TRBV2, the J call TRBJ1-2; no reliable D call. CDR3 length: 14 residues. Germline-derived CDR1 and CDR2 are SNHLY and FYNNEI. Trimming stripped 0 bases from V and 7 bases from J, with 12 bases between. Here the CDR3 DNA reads TGTGCCAGCAGTGAAGCGAGGTCAGTACTTGGCTACACCTTC. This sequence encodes CASSEARSVLGYTF.

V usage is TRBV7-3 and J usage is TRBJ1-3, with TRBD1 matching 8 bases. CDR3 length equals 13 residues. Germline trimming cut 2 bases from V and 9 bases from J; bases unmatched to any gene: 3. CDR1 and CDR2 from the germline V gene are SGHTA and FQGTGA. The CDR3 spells CASSLDGQGTIYF. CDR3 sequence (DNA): TGTGCCAGCAGCTTAGACGGACAGGGCACCATATATTTT.

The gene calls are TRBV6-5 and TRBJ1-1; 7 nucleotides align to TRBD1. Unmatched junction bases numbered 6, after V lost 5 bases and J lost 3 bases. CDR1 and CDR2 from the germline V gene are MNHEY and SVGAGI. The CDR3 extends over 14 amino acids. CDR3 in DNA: TGTGCCAGCAGTCCGACAGGGCAATACACTGAAGCTTTCTTT. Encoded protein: CASSPTGQYTEAFF.

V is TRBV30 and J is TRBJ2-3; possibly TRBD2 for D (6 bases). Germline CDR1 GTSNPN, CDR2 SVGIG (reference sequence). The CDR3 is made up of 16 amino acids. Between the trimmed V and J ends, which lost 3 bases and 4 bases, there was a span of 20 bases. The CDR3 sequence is CAWRDWFSGGSDTQYF. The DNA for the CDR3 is TGTGCCTGGAGGGACTGGTTCAGCGGAGGGTCAGATACGCAGTATTTT.

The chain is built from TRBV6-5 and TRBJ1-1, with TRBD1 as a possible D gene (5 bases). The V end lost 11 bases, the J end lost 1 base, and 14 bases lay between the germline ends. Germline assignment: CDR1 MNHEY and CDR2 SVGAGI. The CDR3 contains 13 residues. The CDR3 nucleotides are TGTGCCCCGGCGGGACCGAAGAACACTGAAGCTTTCTTT. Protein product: CAPAGPKNTEAFF.

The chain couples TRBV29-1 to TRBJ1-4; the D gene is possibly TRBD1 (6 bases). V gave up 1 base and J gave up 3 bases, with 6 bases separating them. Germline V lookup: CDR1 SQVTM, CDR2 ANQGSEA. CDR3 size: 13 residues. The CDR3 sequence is CSVEGGPNEKLFF. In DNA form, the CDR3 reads TGCAGCGTTGAAGGGGGGCCTAATGAAAAACTGTTTTTT.

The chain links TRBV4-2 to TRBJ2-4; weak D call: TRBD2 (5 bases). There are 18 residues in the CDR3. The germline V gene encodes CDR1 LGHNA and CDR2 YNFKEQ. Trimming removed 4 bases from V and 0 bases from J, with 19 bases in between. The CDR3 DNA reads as TGTGCCAGCAGCCCAGCAGGCCTAGCAGAACTAGCCAAAAACATTCAGTACTTC. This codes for CASSPAGLAELAKNIQYF.

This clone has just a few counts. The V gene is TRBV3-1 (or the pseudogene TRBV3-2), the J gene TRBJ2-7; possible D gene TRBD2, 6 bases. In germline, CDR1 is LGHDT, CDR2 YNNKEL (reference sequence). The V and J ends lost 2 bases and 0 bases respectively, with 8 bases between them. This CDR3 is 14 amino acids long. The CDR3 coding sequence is TGTGCCAGCAGCCAACAGACTAGCTCCTACGAGCAGTACTTC. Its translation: CASSQQTSSYEQYF.

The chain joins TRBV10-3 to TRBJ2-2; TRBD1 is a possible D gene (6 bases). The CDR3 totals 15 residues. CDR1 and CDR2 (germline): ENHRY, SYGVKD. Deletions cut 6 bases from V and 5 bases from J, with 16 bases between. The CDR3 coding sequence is TGTGCCATCAGCGCTTTGTCAGGGGTTACCGGGGAGCTGTTTTTT. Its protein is CAISALSGVTGELFF.

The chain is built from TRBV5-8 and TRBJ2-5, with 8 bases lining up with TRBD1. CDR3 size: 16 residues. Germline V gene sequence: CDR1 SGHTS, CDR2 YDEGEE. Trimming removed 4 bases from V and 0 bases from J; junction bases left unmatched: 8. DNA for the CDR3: TGTGCCAGCAGCCCCCAGGGGGCGCATCACCAAGAGACCCAGTACTTC. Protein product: CASSPQGAHHQETQYF.

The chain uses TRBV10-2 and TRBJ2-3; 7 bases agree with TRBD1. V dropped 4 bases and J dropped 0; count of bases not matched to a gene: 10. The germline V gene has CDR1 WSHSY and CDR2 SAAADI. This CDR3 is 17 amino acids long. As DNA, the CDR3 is TGCGCCAGCAGTGTTGTCGGGACAGATCCTAGCACAGATACGCAGTATTTT. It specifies CASSVVGTDPSTDTQYF.

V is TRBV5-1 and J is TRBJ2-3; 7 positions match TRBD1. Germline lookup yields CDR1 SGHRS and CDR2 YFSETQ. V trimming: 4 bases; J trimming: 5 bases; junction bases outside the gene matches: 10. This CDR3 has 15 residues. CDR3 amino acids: CASSQGQPWGDTQYF. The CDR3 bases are TGCGCCAGCAGCCAGGGACAGCCTTGGGGAGATACGCAGTATTTT.

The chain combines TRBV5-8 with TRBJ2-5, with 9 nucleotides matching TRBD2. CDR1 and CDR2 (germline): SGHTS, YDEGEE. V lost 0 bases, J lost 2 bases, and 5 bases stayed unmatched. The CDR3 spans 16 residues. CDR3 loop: CASSLAGGRAQETQYF. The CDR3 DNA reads TGTGCCAGCAGCTTGGCGGGCGGGAGGGCACAAGAGACCCAGTACTTC.

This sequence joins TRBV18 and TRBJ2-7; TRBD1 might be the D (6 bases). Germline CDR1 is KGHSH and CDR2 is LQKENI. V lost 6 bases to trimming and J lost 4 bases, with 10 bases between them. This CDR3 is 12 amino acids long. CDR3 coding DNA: TGTGCCAGCTCGAAGGGGGAATACGAGCAGTACTTC. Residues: CASSKGEYEQYF.

The CDR3: CASSQATSGKFTDTQYF. The DNA for the CDR3 is TGCGCCAGCAGCCAAGCGACTAGCGGGAAATTCACAGATACGCAGTATTTT. The chain has TRBV4-1 and TRBJ2-3; 11 bases are shared with TRBD2. CDR1 is MGHRA, CDR2 YSYEKL, per germline. V shed 1 base, J shed 2 bases, and the junction held 5 bases outside the gene matches. This CDR3 comprises 17 residues.

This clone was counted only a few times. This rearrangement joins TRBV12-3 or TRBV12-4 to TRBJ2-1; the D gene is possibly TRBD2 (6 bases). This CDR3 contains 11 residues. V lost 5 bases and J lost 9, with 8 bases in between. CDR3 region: CASSGTPEQFF. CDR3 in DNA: TGTGCCAGCAGTGGGACTCCTGAGCAGTTCTTC.